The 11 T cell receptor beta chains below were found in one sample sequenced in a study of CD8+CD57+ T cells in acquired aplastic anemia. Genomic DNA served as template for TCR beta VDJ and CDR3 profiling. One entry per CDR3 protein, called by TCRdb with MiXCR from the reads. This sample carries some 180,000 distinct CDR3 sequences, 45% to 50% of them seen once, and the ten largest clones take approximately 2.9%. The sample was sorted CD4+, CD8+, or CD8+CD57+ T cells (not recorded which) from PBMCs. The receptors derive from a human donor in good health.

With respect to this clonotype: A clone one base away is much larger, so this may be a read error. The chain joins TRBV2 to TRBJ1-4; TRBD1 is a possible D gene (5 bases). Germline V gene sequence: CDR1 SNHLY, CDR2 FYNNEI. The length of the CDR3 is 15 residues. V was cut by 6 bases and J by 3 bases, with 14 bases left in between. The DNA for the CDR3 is TGTGCCAGCAGGGTACCGGGACGGCCTAATGAAAAACTGTTTTTT. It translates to CASRVPGRPNEKLFF.

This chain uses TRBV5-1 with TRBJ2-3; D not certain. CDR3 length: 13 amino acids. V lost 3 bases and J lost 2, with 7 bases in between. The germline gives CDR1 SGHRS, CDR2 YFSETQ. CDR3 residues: CASSSWVTDTQYF. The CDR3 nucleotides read TGCGCCAGCAGCTCCTGGGTCACAGATACGCAGTATTTT.

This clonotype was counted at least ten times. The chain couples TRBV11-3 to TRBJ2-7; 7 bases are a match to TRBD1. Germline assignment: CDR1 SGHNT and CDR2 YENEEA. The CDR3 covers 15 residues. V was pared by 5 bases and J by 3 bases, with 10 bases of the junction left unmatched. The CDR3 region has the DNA TGTGCCAGCAGCCTGGCCGGGACAGCCGTCTACGAGCAGTACTTC. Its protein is CASSLAGTAVYEQYF.

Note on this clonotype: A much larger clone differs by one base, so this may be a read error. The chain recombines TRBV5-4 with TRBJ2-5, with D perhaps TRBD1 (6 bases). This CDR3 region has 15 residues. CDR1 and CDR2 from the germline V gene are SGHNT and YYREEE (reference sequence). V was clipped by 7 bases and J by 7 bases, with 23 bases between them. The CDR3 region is CASSMVAGAGGTQYF. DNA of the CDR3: TGTGCCAGCTCCATGGTGGCAGGGGCAGGAGGGACCCAGTACTTC.

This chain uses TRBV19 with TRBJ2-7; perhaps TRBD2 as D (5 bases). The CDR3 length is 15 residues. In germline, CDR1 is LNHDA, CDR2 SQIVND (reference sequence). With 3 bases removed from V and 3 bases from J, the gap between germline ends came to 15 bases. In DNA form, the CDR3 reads TGTGCCAGTAGTATCGAGGGCCGGGAACTCTACGAGCAGTACTTC. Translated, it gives CASSIEGRELYEQYF.

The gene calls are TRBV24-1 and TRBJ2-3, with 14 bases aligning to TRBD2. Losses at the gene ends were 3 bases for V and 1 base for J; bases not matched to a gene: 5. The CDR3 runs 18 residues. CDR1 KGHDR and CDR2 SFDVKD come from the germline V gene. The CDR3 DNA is TGTGCCACCAGTGATCGGACTAGCGGGAGGTTGGGCACAGATACGCAGTATTTT. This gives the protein CATSDRTSGRLGTDTQYF.

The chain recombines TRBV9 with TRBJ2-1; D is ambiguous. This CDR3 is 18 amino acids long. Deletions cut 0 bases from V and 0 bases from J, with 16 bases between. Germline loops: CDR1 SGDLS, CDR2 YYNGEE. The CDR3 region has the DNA TGTGCCAGCAGCGTAGGCTTCGGGCAGAACAGCTCCTACAATGAGCAGTTCTTC. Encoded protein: CASSVGFGQNSSYNEQFF.

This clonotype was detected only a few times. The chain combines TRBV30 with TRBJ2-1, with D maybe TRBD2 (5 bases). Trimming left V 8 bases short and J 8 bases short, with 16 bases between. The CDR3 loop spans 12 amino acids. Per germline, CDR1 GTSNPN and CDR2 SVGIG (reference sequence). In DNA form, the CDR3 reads TGTGCCAGGCGGGCCTTTAGGGATGAGCAGTTCTTC. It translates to CARRAFRDEQFF.

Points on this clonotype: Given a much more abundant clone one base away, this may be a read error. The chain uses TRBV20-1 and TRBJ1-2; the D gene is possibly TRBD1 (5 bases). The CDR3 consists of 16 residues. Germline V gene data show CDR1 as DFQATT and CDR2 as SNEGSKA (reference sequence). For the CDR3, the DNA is TGCAGTGCTAGAAAGTCCAGACAGCCGGGTAACCATGGCTACACCTTC. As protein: CSARKSRQPGNHGYTF.

The chain's CDR3 is CASSARTSGPYEQYF. The CDR3 coding sequence is TGTGCCAGCAGTGCTCGGACTAGCGGACCCTACGAGCAGTACTTC. V is TRBV7-9 and J is TRBJ2-7, with 10 bases aligning to TRBD2. The CDR3 length is 15 residues. Germline V CDR1 and CDR2: SEHNR, FQNEAQ (reference sequence). J gave up 2 bases and V 6 bases, and 7 bases lay outside the gene matches.

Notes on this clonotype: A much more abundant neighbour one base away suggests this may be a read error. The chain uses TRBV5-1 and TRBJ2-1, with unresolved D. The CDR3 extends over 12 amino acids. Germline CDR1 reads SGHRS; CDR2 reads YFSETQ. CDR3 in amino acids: CASSLGSGEQLF. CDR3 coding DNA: TGCGCCAGCAGCTTGGGGTCCGGTGAGCAGCTCTTC.